The present entry profiles one T cell receptor (beta chain) with its context. As yet, its antigen is unknown. These data originate in a study of blood T cells in healthy people across ages. Study context: About one barcoded beta molecule was captured per two T cells (by template switching). Findings and limits, study-wide: Researchers report that TCR beta diversity correlated strongly with naive T cell percentage.

The CDR3 sequence is 13 residues long. Looked up from germline, CDR1 is LNHNV and CDR2 is YYDKDF (reference sequence). Between the trimmed V and J ends, which lost 0 bases and 6 bases, there was a span of 7 bases. Next came a second PCR, run for about 7 to 12 cycles, which used a sample-barcoded 5' primer along with a J-beta primer mix. TCRdb redid the calling of the 5' RACE reads with MiXCR, one entry per CDR3 protein. The sample includes about 640,000 distinct CDR3 sequences, roughly 53% of them seen just once. The TCR comes from a man aged 55-75 years in good health. The rearrangement uses TRBV15 and TRBJ2-3; D unclear. Sequenced sample: blood. For the CDR3, the DNA is TGTGCCACCAGCAGAGATTCGGTTGATACGCAGTATTTT. This sequence encodes CATSRDSVDTQYF.